Listed here are 3 T cell receptor beta chains from one sample, sequenced in a study of shared clonotypes between healthy human individuals. The table came from immunoSEQ multiplex PCR; TCRdb's copy has only in-frame clones and leaves some out. The top ten hold 8.5% to 12% of the sample, which has about 360,000 clones, about 73% seen once. Sequenced material: memory CD4+ T cells sorted from blood. Regarding subset: CD45RA-negative fraction. The source is a man between 25 and 39 years old in good health.

This clone has just a few counts. The same CDR3 is also encoded by other DNA sequences in this sample. The rearrangement uses TRBV18 and TRBJ2-3, with D perhaps TRBD1 (5 bases). V gave up 3 bases and J gave up 1 base, with 11 bases separating them. Germline V lookup: CDR1 KGHSH, CDR2 LQKENI. The length of the CDR3 is 15 residues. CDR3 nucleotide sequence: TGTGCCAGCTCACCTGCGGCAGGGCGCACAGATACGCAGTATTTT. It encodes CASSPAAGRTDTQYF.

The genes are TRBV27 and TRBJ2-1; D may correspond to TRBD1 or TRBD2 (5 bases each). Germline V gene sequence: CDR1 MNHEY, CDR2 SMNVEV (reference sequence). The CDR3 loop spans 14 amino acids. The V end lost 3 bases, the J end lost 6 bases, and 12 bases lay between the germline ends. CDR3 coding DNA: TGTGCCAGCAGTTTTGGGTGGGGGACCAATGAGCAGTTCTTC. Protein product: CASSFGWGTNEQFF.

The genes are TRBV14 and TRBJ2-4; perhaps D is TRBD1 or TRBD2 (5 bases each). Trimming pared 4 bases from V and 6 bases from J, leaving 13 bases between. From germline, CDR1 is SGHDN and CDR2 FVKESK. There are 14 residues in the CDR3. The CDR3 DNA reads as TGTGCCAGCAGCCTTCCGGGACGGACAAACATTCAGTACTTC. Translation: CASSLPGRTNIQYF. The full variable domain, rest sourced from reference TRBV14 and TRBJ2-4, is EAGVTQFPSHSVIEKGQTVTLRCDPISGHDNLYWYRRVMGKEIKFLLHFVKESKQDESGMPNNRFLAERTGGTYSTLKVQPAELEDSGVYFCASSLPGRTNIQYFGAGTRLSVL.